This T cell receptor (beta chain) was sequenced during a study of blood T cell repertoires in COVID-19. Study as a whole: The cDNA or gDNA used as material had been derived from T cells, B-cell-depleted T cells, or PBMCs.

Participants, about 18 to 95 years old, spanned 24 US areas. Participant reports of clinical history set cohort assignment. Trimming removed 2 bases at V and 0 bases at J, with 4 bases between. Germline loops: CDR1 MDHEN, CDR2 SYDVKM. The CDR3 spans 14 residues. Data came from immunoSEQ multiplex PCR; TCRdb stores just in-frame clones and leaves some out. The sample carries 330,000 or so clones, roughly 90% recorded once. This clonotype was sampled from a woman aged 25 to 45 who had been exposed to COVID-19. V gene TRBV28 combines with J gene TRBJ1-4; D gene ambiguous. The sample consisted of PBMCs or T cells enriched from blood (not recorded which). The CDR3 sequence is CASSLVATNEKLFF. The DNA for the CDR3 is TGTGCCAGCAGTTTAGTAGCAACTAATGAAAAACTGTTTTTT. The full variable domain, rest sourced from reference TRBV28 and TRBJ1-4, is DVKVTQSSRYLVKRTGEKVFLECVQDMDHENMFWYRQDPGLGLRLIYFSYDVKMKEKGDIPEGYSVSREKKERFSLILESASTNQTSMYLCASSLVATNEKLFFGSGTQLSVL.